This TCR beta chain appears in the sequencing data of a study of shared clonotypes between healthy human individuals. The study's findings and limits: The small donor group covered limited genetic and exposure diversity. Naive CD4 clonotypes were shared across a few donors at around 5%. It was only blood that was sampled, and tissue repertoires likely differ.

Turning to this clone: Its specificity is not known.

The authors distributed each subset's genomic DNA evenly over several immunoSEQ plates. Generated by immunoSEQ multiplex PCR, the TCRdb table keeps only in-frame clones and is missing some. The sample yields 2.3 million or so clones, over 85% seen once. The length of the CDR3 is 15 residues. Trimming took 5 bases from V and 6 from J, leaving 21 bases between them. The germline V gene encodes CDR1 SGHRS and CDR2 YFSETQ. The TCR was taken from a man between 18 and 35 years old in good health. Some clones in this sample may be carry-over from other donors' samples. The sequencing input was naive CD4+ T cells from PBMCs. Described subset: CD45RA+ positively selected. The chain is built from TRBV5-1 and TRBJ2-7; possible D gene TRBD1, 7 bases. The CDR3 loop reads CASRSRSGGGGEQYF. The DNA of the CDR3 is TGCGCCAGCAGGTCGAGGTCAGGGGGAGGTGGCGAGCAGTACTTC.